This is a list of T cell receptor beta chains from one sample in a study of neoadjuvant anti-PD-1 for oral cavity cancer. Generated by immunoSEQ multiplex PCR, the TCRdb table keeps only in-frame clones and is missing some. The repertoire holds 75,000 or so clones, with about 80% as singletons. Sequences were derived from PBMCs, sampled before nivolumab (anti-PD-1) treatment. The receptors here all came from a person aged 40 to 85 with oral cavity squamous cell carcinoma. CDR3s include the opening cysteine and the closing phenylalanine or tryptophan. D genes are given only for firm matches. The size entry is marked missing in some rows and otherwise reads once, few, many or a size class.

clone_size: NA
j_call: TRBJ2-3
v_call: TRBV2
d_call: NA
cdr3_aa: CASSEDRGTDTQYF
cdr3_nt: TGTGCCAGCAGTGAAGACAGGGGCACAGATACGCAGTATTTT

clone_size: NA
j_call: TRBJ2-3
v_call: TRBV5-6
d_call: TRBD1
cdr3_aa: CASSRQGVPPDTQYF
cdr3_nt: TGTGCCAGCAGTCGACAGGGGGTGCCGCCAGATACGCAGTATTTT

clone_size: NA
j_call: TRBJ2-1
v_call: TRBV6-1
d_call: TRBD1
cdr3_aa: CASTPGTGTYNEQFF
cdr3_nt: TGTGCCAGCACCCCCGGGACAGGGACCTACAATGAGCAGTTCTTC

clone_size: NA
j_call: TRBJ1-5
v_call: TRBV19
d_call: NA
cdr3_aa: CASSPGQSNQPQHF
cdr3_nt: TGTGCCAGTAGTCCCGGACAGTCAAATCAGCCCCAGCATTTT

clone_size: NA
j_call: TRBJ1-1
v_call: TRBV5-1
d_call: NA
cdr3_aa: CASKRRTGPSGSSVTEAFF
cdr3_nt: TGCGCCAGCAAAAGGAGAACGGGACCGAGCGGATCCTCGGTCACTGAAGCTTTCTTT

clone_size: NA
j_call: TRBJ2-2
v_call: TRBV20-1
d_call: NA
cdr3_aa: CSARHTGELFF
cdr3_nt: TGCAGTGCTAGACACACCGGGGAGCTGTTTTTT

clone_size: NA
j_call: TRBJ2-1
v_call: TRBV7-7
d_call: NA
cdr3_aa: CASSLQQGRTNEQFF
cdr3_nt: TGTGCTAGCAGCTTACAGCAAGGAAGAACCAATGAGCAGTTCTTC

clone_size: medium-sized
j_call: TRBJ2-7
v_call: TRBV19
d_call: NA
cdr3_aa: CASSIKGYEQYF
cdr3_nt: TGTGCCAGTAGTATAAAAGGGTACGAGCAGTACTTC

clone_size: NA
j_call: TRBJ2-3
v_call: TRBV5-4
d_call: NA
cdr3_aa: CASSLTSDDTQYF
cdr3_nt: TGTGCCAGCAGCTTGACCTCCGACGATACGCAGTATTTT

clone_size: NA
j_call: TRBJ2-6
v_call: TRBV10-3
d_call: NA
cdr3_aa: CAITPDSLLSGANVLTF
cdr3_nt: TGTGCCATCACCCCGGACAGCCTCCTCTCTGGGGCCAACGTCCTGACTTTC

clone_size: NA
j_call: TRBJ2-2
v_call: TRBV10-3
d_call: TRBD1
cdr3_aa: CAITPGGSNTGELFF
cdr3_nt: TGTGCCATCACCCCAGGGGGATCGAACACCGGGGAGCTGTTTTTT

clone_size: NA
j_call: TRBJ2-5
v_call: TRBV7-9
d_call: TRBD2
cdr3_aa: CASSFWGGEETQYF
cdr3_nt: TGTGCCAGCAGCTTTTGGGGGGGAGAAGAGACCCAGTACTTC

clone_size: once
j_call: TRBJ2-7
v_call: TRBV2
d_call: NA
cdr3_aa: CASSERRSYEQYF
cdr3_nt: TGTGCCAGCAGTGAGAGGAGGTCCTACGAGCAGTACTTC

clone_size: NA
j_call: TRBJ1-2
v_call: TRBV5-1
d_call: TRBD1
cdr3_aa: CASSWTPGQNGYTF
cdr3_nt: TGCGCCAGCAGCTGGACTCCGGGACAGAATGGCTACACCTTC

clone_size: NA
j_call: TRBJ2-7
v_call: TRBV5-5
d_call: TRBD1
cdr3_aa: CASSLAWTGAGEQYF
cdr3_nt: TGTGCCAGCAGCTTGGCTTGGACAGGGGCGGGGGAGCAGTACTTC